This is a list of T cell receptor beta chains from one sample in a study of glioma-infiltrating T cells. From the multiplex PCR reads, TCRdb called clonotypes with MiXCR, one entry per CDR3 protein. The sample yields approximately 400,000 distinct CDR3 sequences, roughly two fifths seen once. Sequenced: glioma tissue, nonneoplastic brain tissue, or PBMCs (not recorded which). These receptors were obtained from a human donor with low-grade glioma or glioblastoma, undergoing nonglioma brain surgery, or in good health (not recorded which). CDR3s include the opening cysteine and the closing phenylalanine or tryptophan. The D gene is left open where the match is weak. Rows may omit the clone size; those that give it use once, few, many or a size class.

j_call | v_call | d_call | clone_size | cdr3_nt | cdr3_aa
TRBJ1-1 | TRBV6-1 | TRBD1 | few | TGTGCCAGCAGTTTCAGATTTGAGGCCGGGACAGGTAATGGGGACACTGAAGCTTTCTTT | CASSFRFEAGTGNGDTEAFF
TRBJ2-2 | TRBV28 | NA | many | TGTGCCAGCAGCCAGAACACCGGGGAGCTGTTTTTT | CASSQNTGELFF
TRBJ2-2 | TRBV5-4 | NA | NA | TGTGCCAGCAGCTTAGGCAGGGGAAAAAACACCGGGGAGCTGTTTTTT | CASSLGRGKNTGELFF
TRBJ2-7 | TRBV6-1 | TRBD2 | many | TGTGCCAGCAGTCCGGGGACTAGAGACTACGAGCAGTACTTC | CASSPGTRDYEQYF
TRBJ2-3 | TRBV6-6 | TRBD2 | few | TGTGCCAGCAGTTACACCGGGTGGGGGCGGGAGGGGACAGATACGCAGTATTTT | CASSYTGWGREGTDTQYF
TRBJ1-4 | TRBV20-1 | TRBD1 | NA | TGCAGTGCTTATACAGGGGGAAAACTGTTTTTT | CSAYTGGKLFF
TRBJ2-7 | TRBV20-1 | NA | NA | TGCAGTGCTAGAGATGGACTTTTGCACGAGCAGTACTTC | CSARDGLLHEQYF
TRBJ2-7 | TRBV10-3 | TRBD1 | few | TGTGCCATCAGGTCGGACAGGGCTACCTACGAGCAGTACTTC | CAIRSDRATYEQYF
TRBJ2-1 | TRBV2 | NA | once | TGTGCTAGCAGCCCTTACATTTCGTATGAGCAGTTCTTC | CASSPYISYEQFF
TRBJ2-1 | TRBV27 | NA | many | TGTGCCAGCAGTCTAACCCATACAGGGTTAGCCTACAATGAGCAGTTCTTC | CASSLTHTGLAYNEQFF
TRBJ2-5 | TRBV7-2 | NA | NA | TGTGCCAGCAGCCCCGGGACGGGGGAGACCCAGTACTTC | CASSPGTGETQYF
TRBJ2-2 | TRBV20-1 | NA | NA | TGCAGTGCTAGAGACCCGGGGTCCCCAGGTACCGGGGAGCTGTTTTTT | CSARDPGSPGTGELFF